This T cell receptor beta chain was found in a study of T cell responses to AZD1222 COVID-19 vaccine. On the study more broadly: Pooling covered second doses at about 4 or about 12 weeks.

Repertoires were generated with immunoSEQ multiplex PCR, while TCRdb's copy carries only in-frame clones and drops some. Among over 100,000 clones, around 83% were seen once, and the ten largest hold approximately 5%. CDR1 and CDR2 from the germline V gene are LNHNV and YYDKDF (reference sequence). V lost 0 bases and J lost 4, with 12 bases in between. This CDR3 has 15 residues. Points on this clone: Its specificity is unknown.

Study outcomes and limitations: A mostly white British donor set with more females was recruited, and clonal diversity was possibly underestimated.

The receptor was derived from an adult in good health. This sample comprised peripheral blood, obtained on day 0 of AZD1222 vaccination. The J gene is TRBJ1-2, the V gene TRBV15; no clear D gene. CDR3 loop: CATSRDSERPYGYTF. In DNA, the CDR3 is TGTGCCACCAGCAGAGATTCTGAGCGGCCCTATGGCTACACCTTC.